This T cell receptor (beta chain) comes out of a study of vaccination and CD4 T cells after COVID-19. In the study overall: Control cultures used a CEFX viral epitope pool, an HIV-1 Nef peptide pool, or no peptide. Regarding the study as a whole: Nearly all convalescent vaccine-specific clones, 304 of 307, recognized only SARS-CoV-2 spike.

Indicated treatment: roughly 10-day PBMC culture with coronavirus spike peptide pools or control peptides (ViraFEST assay). TCRs were sequenced by ViraFEST after antigen-specific T cells had been expanded with peptide pools. CD4+ T cells were isolated by negative selection after roughly 9 days of culture. This clonotype was observed a few times. Its antigen is undetermined. The Oncomine TCR Beta short-read assay was applied to DNA of cultured CD4+ T cells. TCRdb called the PCR reads again in MiXCR, with one record for every CDR3 protein. The data show roughly 7,200 distinct CDR3 sequences, over 60% seen once. The sequencing input was CD4+ T cells from blood, cultured in vitro. The clonotype originates from a human donor who had recovered from COVID-19.

The CDR3, as DNA: TGTGCCAGCAGTCACGACAGTGGCTCTGGGGCCAACGTCCTGACTTTC. Translating it yields CASSHDSGSGANVLTF. The rearrangement uses TRBV6-2 or TRBV6-3 and TRBJ2-6; possibly TRBD1 for D (5 bases). The CDR3 has 16 amino acids. Germline lookup yields CDR1 MNHEY and CDR2 SVGEGT. Between the trimmed V and J ends, which lost 5 bases and 0 bases, there was a span of 11 bases.